This TCR beta chain was recorded in a study of shared clonotypes between healthy human individuals. Study outcomes and limitations: Some clonotypes were shared by all four sorted-subset donors, while others were not shared. The non-shared ones had lower generation probabilities than the shared ones.

Trimming removed 5 bases from V and 3 bases from J, with 8 bases in between. CDR3 length equals 13 residues. Germline V lookup: CDR1 GTSNPN, CDR2 SVGIG (reference sequence). Sequencing used immunoSEQ multiplex PCR; TCRdb keeps in-frame clones, though not all of them. The sample carries about 1.4 million clones, around 97% recorded once. About this clone itself: Its antigen is unknown.

The clonotype was recovered from a man aged 25-45 years in good health. The chain joins TRBV30 to TRBJ2-6; D is uncertain. The material sequenced was naive CD4+ T cells sorted from blood. Subset denoted: CD45RA+ positively selected. The CDR3 DNA sequence: TGTGCCTGGGGAGATTTTGGGGCCAACGTCCTGACTTTC. Its protein product is CAWGDFGANVLTF.